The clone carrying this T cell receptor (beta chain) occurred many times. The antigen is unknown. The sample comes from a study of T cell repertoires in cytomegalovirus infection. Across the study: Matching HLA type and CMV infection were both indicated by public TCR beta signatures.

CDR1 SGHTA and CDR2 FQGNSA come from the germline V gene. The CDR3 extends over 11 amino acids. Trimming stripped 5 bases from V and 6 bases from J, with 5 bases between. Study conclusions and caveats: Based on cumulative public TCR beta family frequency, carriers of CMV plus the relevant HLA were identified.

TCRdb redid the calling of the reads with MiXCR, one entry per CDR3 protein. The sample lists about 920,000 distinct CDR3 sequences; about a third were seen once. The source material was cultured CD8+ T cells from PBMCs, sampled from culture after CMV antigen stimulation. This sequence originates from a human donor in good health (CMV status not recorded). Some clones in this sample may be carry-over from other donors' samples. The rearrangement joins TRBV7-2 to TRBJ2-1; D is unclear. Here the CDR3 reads CASSPSNEQFF. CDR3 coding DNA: TGTGCCAGCAGCCCTAGCAATGAGCAGTTCTTC.